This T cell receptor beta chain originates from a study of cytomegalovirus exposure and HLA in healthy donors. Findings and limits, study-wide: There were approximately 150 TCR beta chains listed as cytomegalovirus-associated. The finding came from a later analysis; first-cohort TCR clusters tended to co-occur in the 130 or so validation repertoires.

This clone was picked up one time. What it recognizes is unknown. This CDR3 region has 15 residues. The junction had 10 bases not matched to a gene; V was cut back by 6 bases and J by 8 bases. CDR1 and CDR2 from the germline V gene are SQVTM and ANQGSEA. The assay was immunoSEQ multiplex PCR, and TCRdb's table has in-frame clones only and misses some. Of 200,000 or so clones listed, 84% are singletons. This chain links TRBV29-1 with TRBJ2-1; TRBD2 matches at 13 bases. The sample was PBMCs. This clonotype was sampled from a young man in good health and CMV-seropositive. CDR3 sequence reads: CSVLATSGRVYEQFF. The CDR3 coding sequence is TGCAGCGTCCTGGCTACTAGCGGGAGGGTGTATGAGCAGTTCTTC.